The 19 T cell receptor beta chains given below trace back to one sample, sequenced in a study of response to subunit inactivated influenza vaccine. A single record per CDR3 protein comes from TCRdb applying MiXCR to the RT-PCR reads. Seen here are 530,000 or so distinct CDR3 sequences, 11% to 15% observed once, and the top ten hold 11%. The sample here was PBMCs from blood, taken about 13 days after vaccination. These receptors were collected from a man between 50 and 59 years old who received an inactivated influenza vaccine.

This clonotype has just a few counts. The gene calls are TRBV6-2 or TRBV6-3 and TRBJ2-6; weak D call: TRBD2 (5 bases). Germline V gene data show CDR1 as MNHEY and CDR2 as SVGEGT. V lost 2 bases and J 0 bases, leaving 8 bases between the germline ends. This CDR3 comprises 16 residues. The CDR3 nucleotides read TGTGCCAGCAGTTACGGTGAGGGCTCTGGGGCCAACGTCCTGACTTTC. Encoded protein: CASSYGEGSGANVLTF.

This clonotype has more than one count but fewer than ten. The rearrangement joins TRBV12-3 or TRBV12-4 to TRBJ2-3; maybe TRBD1 (5 bases). V was trimmed by 8 bases and J by 6 bases, leaving 21 bases between them. The CDR3 sequence is 15 residues long. CDR3 DNA: TGTGCCAGCTCCACGGGCTGGGGCATCCTCGATACGCAGTATTTT. This codes for CASSTGWGILDTQYF.

The chain combines TRBV11-2 with TRBJ2-2, with a weak D call TRBD2 (6 bases). This CDR3 is built from 15 residues. Germline CDR1 is SGHAT and CDR2 is FQNNGV. Trimming took off 3 bases at V and 3 bases at J, with 11 bases between the two ends. CDR3 sequence (DNA): TGTGCCAGCAGCTTGATGGGGGGATACACCGGGGAGCTGTTTTTT. Its protein is CASSLMGGYTGELFF.

This clonotype came up a few times. J is TRBJ1-5 and V is TRBV6-2 or TRBV6-3, with D uncertain. The CDR3 extends over 15 amino acids. Germline V gene lookup returns CDR1 MNHEY and CDR2 SVGEGT. V lost 6 bases, J lost 5 bases, and 17 bases lay in between. The CDR3: CASSPGKGYYQPQHF. In DNA, the CDR3 is TGTGCCAGCAGCCCGGGGAAGGGCTACTATCAGCCCCAGCATTTT.

Points on this clonotype: The missing conserved phenylalanine or tryptophan at the end of this CDR3 makes a read error likely. The chain is built from TRBV5-1 and TRBJ2-7, with D uncertain. The CDR3 runs to 11 residues. V lost 4 bases to trimming and J lost 3 bases, with 5 bases between them. Germline V gives CDR1 SGHRS, CDR2 YFSETQ. CDR3 coding DNA: TGCGCCAGCAGCAACCTCTACGAGCAGTACCTC. Its protein product is CASSNLYEQYL.

This clonotype has ten or more counts. V and J are TRBV7-9 and TRBJ1-1; D gene ambiguous. This CDR3 contains 13 residues. Germline lookup yields CDR1 SEHNR and CDR2 FQNEAQ (reference sequence). The V end was cut by 5 bases, the J end by 5 bases, with 12 bases between. The CDR3 coding sequence is TGTGCCAGCAGCGAGGAAGGAATTACTGAAGCTTTCTTT. This gives the protein CASSEEGITEAFF.

This clonotype appeared many times. The chain carries TRBV7-9 and TRBJ1-6; D is possibly TRBD1 (5 bases). The germline V gene has CDR1 SEHNR and CDR2 FQNEAQ (reference sequence). The CDR3 runs 14 residues. V was clipped by 5 bases and J by 7 bases, with 12 bases between them. CDR3 DNA sequence: TGTGCCAGCAGCACGGGGACGGGGAATTCACCCCTCCACTTT. This gives the protein CASSTGTGNSPLHF.

In its sample, this clonotype was seen many times. The V gene is TRBV7-2, the J gene TRBJ2-7; weak D call: TRBD1 (6 bases). CDR3 length equals 12 residues. V was clipped by 5 bases and J by 1 base, with 6 bases between them. CDR1 SGHTA and CDR2 FQGNSA come from the germline V gene. DNA for the CDR3: TGTGCCAGCAGCACAGGGTCCTACGAGCAGTACTTC. This translates into CASSTGSYEQYF.

The sample holds a few counts of this clonotype. The chain uses TRBV15 and TRBJ2-3, with no clear D. Germline values: CDR1 LNHNV, CDR2 YYDKDF (reference sequence). The CDR3 is 13 residues long. With 0 bases removed from V and 7 bases from J, the gap between germline ends came to 8 bases. The CDR3 here is CATSRDFGHTQYF. In DNA form, the CDR3 reads TGTGCCACCAGCAGAGATTTCGGTCATACGCAGTATTTT.

This clonotype was counted between two and nine times. The chain joins TRBV5-1 to TRBJ2-7; D unclear. Germline loops: CDR1 SGHRS, CDR2 YFSETQ. V dropped 0 bases and J dropped 3 bases, with 10 bases sitting between them. CDR3 length equals 14 residues. The CDR3 sequence is CASSLERAYYEQYF. Here the CDR3 DNA reads TGCGCCAGCAGCTTGGAACGAGCATACTACGAGCAGTACTTC. Using reference TRBV5-1 and TRBJ2-7 for the parts outside the CDR3, the full variable domain is KAGVTQTPRYLIKTRGQQVTLSCSPISGHRSVSWYQQTPGQGLQFLFEYFSETQRNKGNFPGRFSGRQFSNSRSEMNVSTLELGDSALYLCASSLERAYYEQYFGPGTRLTVT.

This chain uses TRBV12-3 or TRBV12-4 with TRBJ1-6; D not resolved. Trimming removed 0 bases at V and 9 bases at J, with 6 bases between. CDR3 length equals 13 residues. The CDR3 DNA reads TGTGCCAGCAGTTTAGCGTTCAGTTCACCCCTCCACTTT. This gives the protein CASSLAFSSPLHF.

The chain recombines TRBV11-2 with TRBJ2-4, with 7 bases identical to TRBD1. The germline CDR1 and CDR2 sequences are SGHAT and FQNNGV. CDR3 length: 14 residues. With 9 bases clipped from V and 0 bases from J, the junction kept 5 bases outside the gene matches. The CDR3 region has the DNA TGTGCCAGTAGGGACAGTTTAGCCAAAAACATTCAGTACTTC. Its translation is CASRDSLAKNIQYF.

This clonotype was detected only a few times. This chain links TRBV5-1 with TRBJ1-5; the D gene is possibly TRBD1 (5 bases). The CDR3 is 14 residues long. V lost 0 bases and J 3 bases, leaving 7 bases between the germline ends. Germline V CDR1 and CDR2: SGHRS, YFSETQ. For the CDR3, the DNA is TGCGCCAGCAGCTTGGAGGGGACCAATCAGCCCCAGCATTTT. Translating it yields CASSLEGTNQPQHF.

This clonotype was recorded a few times. This sequence joins TRBV7-2 and TRBJ1-1; D might be TRBD1 (5 bases). The germline gives CDR1 SGHTA, CDR2 FQGNSA. Trimming stripped 2 bases from V and 1 base from J, with 11 bases between. CDR3 length: 15 residues. CDR3 protein: CASSLQGLGNTEAFF. The CDR3 DNA reads as TGTGCCAGCAGCTTACAGGGTTTGGGGAACACTGAAGCTTTCTTT.

This sequence joins TRBV20-1 and TRBJ2-5; D is perhaps TRBD1 or TRBD2 (5 bases each). Germline loops: CDR1 DFQATT, CDR2 SNEGSKA (reference sequence). V was cut by 3 bases and J by 2 bases, with 16 bases left in between. The length of the CDR3 is 15 residues. The DNA of the CDR3 is TGCAGTGCTAGTTTCGTGGGGGACCAACAAGAGACCCAGTACTTC. This gives the protein CSASFVGDQQETQYF.

In this sample, this clonotype turned up a few times. The rearrangement links TRBV12-3 or TRBV12-4 to TRBJ2-7; D is ambiguous. V was trimmed by 3 bases and J by 1 base, leaving 13 bases between them. The CDR3 length is 15 residues. The CDR3 here is CASSFGLGTSYEQYF. The CDR3, as DNA: TGTGCCAGCAGTTTCGGGCTAGGAACTTCCTACGAGCAGTACTTC.

As regards this clonotype: In this CDR3 the conserved last residue, phenylalanine or tryptophan, is missing, so a read error is likely. This chain links TRBV12-5 with TRBJ2-1; D is ambiguous. The germline V gene encodes CDR1 LGHNT and CDR2 FRNRAP. V lost 0 bases and J lost 8, with 17 bases in between. The CDR3 runs to 16 residues. The CDR3 DNA reads TGTGCTAGTGGTTTGGTTATCGGGCCTACTCCACATGAGCAGTTCCTC. Protein sequence: CASGLVIGPTPHEQFL.

J is TRBJ2-3 and V is TRBV11-2; 10 bases fit TRBD2. This CDR3 is 18 amino acids long. V was pared by 5 bases and J by 4 bases, with 15 bases of the junction left unmatched. From germline, CDR1 is SGHAT and CDR2 FQNNGV. Here the CDR3 DNA reads TGTGCCAGCAGCCCCACGGCGGGCAGCGGGAGGGTCCCAGATACGCAGTATTTT. Its protein product is CASSPTAGSGRVPDTQYF. The variable domain in full, with the rest retrieved from reference TRBV11-2 and TRBJ2-3, is EAGVAQSPRYKIIEKRQSVAFWCNPISGHATLYWYQQILGQGPKLLIQFQNNGVVDDSQLPKDRFSAERLKGVDSTLKIQPAKLEDSAVYLCASSPTAGSGRVPDTQYFGPGTRLTVL.

The chain is built from TRBV10-3 and TRBJ2-7, with 12 bases identical to TRBD2. The CDR3 is made up of 14 amino acids. The V and J ends lost 6 bases and 6 bases, in that order; junction bases with no gene match: 6. CDR1 is ENHRY and CDR2 is SYGVKD in the germline V gene. CDR3 sequence: CAIRSGLAGFEQYF. The CDR3 nucleotides are TGTGCCATCAGATCGGGACTAGCGGGTTTCGAGCAGTACTTC.